One and the same sample provided the 20 T cell receptor beta chains below, sequenced in a study of blood T cells in healthy people across ages. PCR was performed a second time for 7 to 11 cycles using a sample-barcoded 5' primer and a J-beta primer mix. TCRdb fed the 5' RACE reads into MiXCR, producing one record per CDR3 protein. The sample holds hundreds of thousands of distinct CDR3 sequences, around 42% seen once. The material sequenced was blood. These receptors were taken from a man between 60 and 70 years old in good health.

J is TRBJ2-1 and V is TRBV7-3; D is perhaps TRBD1 (7 bases). The CDR3 covers 12 residues. Germline V CDR1 and CDR2: SGHTA, FQGTGA. The V end was cut by 5 bases, the J end by 14 bases, with 16 bases between. The CDR3 nucleotides read TGTGCCAGCAGCCAGGGGGGCCCCCCTAAGTTCTTC. Translating gives CASSQGGPPKFF.

In regard to this clonotype: At one of its ends the junction is not consistent with the germline gene, which may arise from a read error. The genes are TRBV20-1 and TRBJ1-2; no definite D call. Germline values: CDR1 DFQATT, CDR2 SNEGSKA (reference sequence). The CDR3 sequence is 14 residues long. This chain's CDR3 is CSTRDVRTNYGYTF. The CDR3 DNA follows: TGCAGTACTAGAGATGTCCGAACCAACTATGGCTACACCTTC.

This clonotype was seen a few times. The chain is built from TRBV24-1 and TRBJ1-5, with 10 bases fitting TRBD1. The CDR3 consists of 16 residues. CDR1 is KGHDR, CDR2 SFDVKD, per germline. The V gene end was trimmed by 4 bases and the J gene end by 9 bases; junction bases not matched to a gene: 11. As DNA, the CDR3 is TGTGCCACCAGTGAGGGGACAGGGGCTAAGATATGGCCCCAGCATTTT. It codes for CATSEGTGAKIWPQHF.

This clonotype was detected only a few times. The genes are TRBV7-2 and TRBJ1-2; D remains ambiguous. The CDR3 runs 15 residues. Trimming shortened V by 5 bases and J by 4 bases, and 17 bases separated the two germline ends. Germline values: CDR1 SGHTA, CDR2 FQGNSA. The CDR3 DNA reads as TGTGCCAGCAGCCGATGGACCGACCCTCCCTATGGCTACACCTTC. It encodes CASSRWTDPPYGYTF.

This rearrangement joins TRBV5-6 to TRBJ2-3, with 9 positions matching TRBD2. CDR1 is SGHDT, CDR2 YYEEEE, per germline. This CDR3 region has 18 residues. The junction had 13 bases not matched to a gene; V was cut back by 4 bases and J by 1 base. The CDR3 spells CASSQLGSPSGGTDTQYF. As DNA, the CDR3 is TGTGCCAGCAGCCAGCTTGGATCCCCTAGCGGGGGCACAGATACGCAGTATTTT.

The rearrangement joins TRBV7-2 to TRBJ2-7, with 10 bases lining up with TRBD2. Germline V lookup: CDR1 SGHTA, CDR2 FQGNSA. This CDR3 region has 16 residues. The J segment lost 7 bases and the V segment lost 4 bases, leaving 13 bases of the junction unmatched. CDR3 sequence reads: CASSYQAGGPRNEQYF. The CDR3 DNA reads TGTGCCAGCAGCTACCAAGCGGGGGGGCCTAGGAATGAGCAGTACTTC.

This clonotype has more than one count but fewer than ten. V is TRBV4-3 and J is TRBJ2-7; 9 bases fit TRBD1. Per germline, CDR1 LGHNA and CDR2 YSLEER. The CDR3 is 19 residues long. V shed 0 bases and J 3 bases; nucleotides not matched to a gene: 15. For the CDR3, the DNA is TGCGCCAGCAGCCAAGAGGACCTAATCCGGGACAGGGAGAACTACGAGCAGTACTTC. Protein: CASSQEDLIRDRENYEQYF.

This chain connects TRBV25-1 to TRBJ2-5, with TRBD1 matching 11 bases. Germline V CDR1 and CDR2: MGHDK, SYGVNS. The CDR3 sequence is 15 residues long. The junction had 3 bases not matched to a gene; V was cut back by 2 bases and J by 4 bases. This CDR3 reads CASSEGQGAGETQYF. The CDR3 DNA reads TGTGCCAGCAGTGAAGGACAGGGGGCGGGAGAGACCCAGTACTTC.

This clonotype was observed once. This sequence joins TRBV21-1 and TRBJ2-3; no DNA check was done on the table's D call, TRBD2. TRBV21-1 is assigned pseudogene status. This CDR3 comprises 20 residues. CDR3 amino acids: CASSRGTSGGARPSTDTQYF. The CDR3 nucleotides are TGTGCCAGCAGCCGGGGGACTAGCGGGGGGGCCCGGCCTAGCACAGATACGCAGTATTTT.

J is TRBJ2-1 and V is TRBV7-2; D is uncertain. This CDR3 has 14 amino acids. Germline V gene lookup returns CDR1 SGHTA and CDR2 FQGNSA. Trimming took 8 bases from V and 4 from J, leaving 15 bases between them. As DNA, the CDR3 is TGTGCCAGCGGCGGCCTCGGCCTGTACAATGAGCAGTTCTTC. Amino acids: CASGGLGLYNEQFF.

In its sample, this clonotype was seen a few times. The rearrangement joins TRBV2 to TRBJ1-1; D remains unclear. The CDR3 covers 15 residues. Trimming removed 3 bases at V and 3 bases at J, with 14 bases between. Germline V gene sequence: CDR1 SNHLY, CDR2 FYNNEI. This CDR3 is CASSESALRDTEAFF. CDR3 DNA sequence: TGTGCCAGCAGTGAGTCGGCCTTACGGGACACTGAAGCTTTCTTT.

V gene TRBV28 combines with J gene TRBJ2-7, with TRBD2 matching over 8 bases. Trimming cost V 7 bases and J 4 bases; bases outside gene matches: 3. CDR1 and CDR2 (germline): MDHEN, SYDVKM. The CDR3 length is 12 residues. CDR3 residues: CASKTGGYEQYF. CDR3 in DNA: TGTGCCAGCAAAACGGGGGGGTACGAGCAGTACTTC.

This rearrangement joins TRBV10-3 to TRBJ2-1, with D perhaps matching TRBD1 or TRBD2 (6 bases each). Germline V CDR1 and CDR2: ENHRY, SYGVKD. V lost 4 bases, J lost 0 bases, and 10 bases lay in between. The CDR3 length is 15 residues. This CDR3 reads CAISGGGGSYNEQFF. CDR3 nucleotide sequence: TGTGCCATCAGTGGAGGAGGGGGCTCCTACAATGAGCAGTTCTTC.

The rearrangement links TRBV7-9 to TRBJ2-1; D ambiguous. The assigned J gene may be wrong: the sequence end matches TRBJ2-7 better. This CDR3 is 12 amino acids long. The germline CDR1 and CDR2 sequences are SEHNR and FQNEAQ (reference sequence). CDR3 amino acids: CASSFSFNEQYF. The CDR3 region has the DNA TGTGCCAGCAGCTTCAGCTTCAATGAGCAGTACTTC.

The V gene is TRBV6-2 or TRBV6-3, the J gene TRBJ2-7; D possibly corresponds to TRBD2 (6 bases). The V gene lost 6 bases and the J gene lost 3 bases, with 12 bases spanning the gap. This CDR3 is built from 13 residues. Germline V CDR1 and CDR2: MNHEY, SVGEGT. CDR3 DNA sequence: TGTGCCAGCAGCGGGACTGGGTTCTACGAGCAGTACTTC. Amino acid sequence: CASSGTGFYEQYF.

Remarks on this clonotype: A much larger clone lies a single base off, so this may be a read error. The chain employs TRBV12-3 or TRBV12-4 and TRBJ2-4; D gene ambiguous. The end of the DNA aligns better with TRBJ2-7, so the J call may be wrong. The CDR3 is made up of 12 amino acids. This chain's CDR3 is CASRLELGEQYF. The CDR3 DNA sequence: TGTGCCAGCAGGTTAGAATTGGGCGAGCAGTACTTC.

In this sample, this clonotype turned up once. Relative to the germline gene, one junction end is altered; a read error may explain this. V gene TRBV7-2 combines with J gene TRBJ2-3, with D possibly matching TRBD1 (5 bases). The CDR3 has 15 residues. The germline V gene encodes CDR1 SGHTA and CDR2 FQGNSA. The CDR3: CASSLGGPGTDTRYF. DNA for the CDR3: TGTGCCAGCAGCTTAGGGGGCCCCGGCACAGATACGCGGTATTTT.

In its sample, this clonotype was seen a few times. V usage is TRBV24-1 and J usage is TRBJ1-5; D gene uncertain. Deletions cut 7 bases from V and 0 bases from J, with 6 bases between. The CDR3 loop spans 13 amino acids. CDR1 is KGHDR, CDR2 SFDVKD, per germline. The CDR3 here is CATRENSNQPQHF. The CDR3, as DNA: TGTGCCACCAGGGAAAATAGCAATCAGCCCCAGCATTTT.

The V and J genes are TRBV24-1 and TRBJ2-2; 8 bases are a match to TRBD2. The ends lost 3 bases at V and 1 base at J; junction bases unmatched: 3. The germline V gene has CDR1 KGHDR and CDR2 SFDVKD. The CDR3 consists of 16 residues. CDR3 sequence (DNA): TGTGCCACCAGTGATACTAGCGGACAGAACACCGGGGAGCTGTTTTTT. Translating gives CATSDTSGQNTGELFF.

Concerning this clonotype: Its ends do not fully match the called genes, so a read error is possible. The V gene is TRBV7-8, the J gene TRBJ2-3, with D tentatively TRBD2 (5 bases). CDR1 SGHVS and CDR2 FQNEAQ come from the germline V gene. The CDR3 sequence is 16 residues long. CDR3 residues: CDSSLPPTLATDTQYF. In nucleotides, the CDR3 is TGTGACAGCAGCTTACCGCCTACGCTAGCCACAGATACGCAGTATTTT.